These T cell receptor beta chains were read from a single sample in a study of blood T cells in healthy people across ages. One entry per CDR3 protein results from TCRdb running MiXCR on the 5' RACE reads. The sample has about 970,000 distinct CDR3 sequences; approximately 50% are singletons. What was sequenced was blood. Receptor source: a woman in her sixties or seventies in good health. The CDR3 runs from the conserved cysteine through the conserved F or W. D genes are given only for firm matches. Clone size is given for some rows only: seen once, a few or many times, or a class if the clone is expanded.

V: TRBV6-6
J: TRBJ2-1
size: few
D: TRBD2
CDR3: CASSYAGDFNEQFF
DNA: TGTGCCAGCAGTTACGCGGGGGATTTCAATGAGCAGTTCTTC

V: TRBV27
J: TRBJ1-5
size: -
D: -
CDR3: CASGGWSNQPQHF
DNA: TGTGCCAGCGGGGGGTGGAGCAATCAGCCCCAGCATTTT

V: TRBV10-3
J: TRBJ2-7
size: -
D: TRBD1
CDR3: CAISRTDRAEQYF
DNA: TGTGCCATCAGTCGTACCGACAGGGCCGAGCAGTACTTC

V: TRBV5-1
J: TRBJ2-3
size: few
D: TRBD2
CDR3: CASSWPSGRLDTDTQYF
DNA: TGCGCCAGCAGTTGGCCTAGCGGGAGGCTCGACACAGATACGCAGTATTTT

V: TRBV5-1
J: TRBJ1-4
size: few
D: -
CDR3: CASSRGTVGGVEKLFF
DNA: TGCGCCAGCAGCCGAGGTACTGTCGGCGGAGTTGAAAAACTGTTTTTT

V: TRBV5-1
J: TRBJ1-1
size: -
D: -
CDR3: CASSIQGDTEAFF
DNA: TGCGCCAGCAGTATCCAGGGAGACACTGAAGCTTTCTTT

V: TRBV12-3/TRBV12-4
J: TRBJ2-3
size: -
D: TRBD2
CDR3: CASSIRLAGGVDTQYF
DNA: TGTGCCAGCAGTATTCGACTAGCGGGAGGCGTAGATACGCAGTATTTT

V: TRBV6-5
J: TRBJ1-1
size: -
D: -
CDR3: CASSYSGGPGVAAFF
DNA: TGTGCCAGCAGTTACTCGGGGGGGCCAGGGGTGGCAGCTTTCTTT

V: TRBV6-2/TRBV6-3
J: TRBJ1-2
size: few
D: -
CDR3: CASSSREATNYGYTF
DNA: TGTGCCAGCAGTAGCAGGGAGGCGACGAACTATGGCTACACCTTC

V: TRBV20-1
J: TRBJ1-6
size: few
D: -
CDR3: CSARDSHGGRGSPLHF
DNA: TGCAGTGCTAGAGATTCCCACGGGGGGCGAGGCTCACCCCTCCACTTT

V: TRBV6-5
J: TRBJ2-7
size: few
D: -
CDR3: CASTQRLGLYEQYF
DNA: TGTGCCAGCACCCAACGGTTGGGCCTCTACGAGCAGTACTTC

V: TRBV7-9
J: TRBJ2-3
size: once
D: TRBD1
CDR3: CASRRTGGTSTDTQYF
DNA: TGTGCCAGCAGACGGACAGGGGGCACTAGCACAGATACGCAGTATTTT

V: TRBV9
J: TRBJ2-3
size: -
D: TRBD2
CDR3: CASGLAGTLTDTQYF
DNA: TGTGCCAGCGGACTAGCGGGAACGCTCACAGATACGCAGTATTTT

V: TRBV4-2
J: TRBJ2-2
size: -
D: -
CDR3: CASSQVTWSGELFF
DNA: TGTGCCAGCAGCCAAGTTACTTGGTCCGGGGAGCTGTTTTTT

V: TRBV2
J: TRBJ1-5
size: -
D: -
CDR3: CASILDSWSNQPQHF
DNA: TGTGCCAGCATCCTGGACAGCTGGAGCAATCAGCCCCAGCATTTT

V: TRBV6-6
J: TRBJ2-1
size: few
D: TRBD2
CDR3: CASSRAGVHNEQFF
DNA: TGTGCCAGCAGCCGAGCGGGAGTTCACAATGAGCAGTTCTTC

V: TRBV27
J: TRBJ2-1
size: few
D: TRBD1
CDR3: CASSLTNRGRGYSYNEQFF
DNA: TGTGCCAGCAGTTTAACCAACAGGGGGCGTGGGTACTCCTACAATGAGCAGTTCTTC

V: TRBV6-5
J: TRBJ2-1
size: once
D: -
CDR3: CASRSDRGNEQFF
DNA: TGTGCCAGCAGGTCCGACAGAGGCAATGAGCAGTTCTTC

V: TRBV20-1
J: TRBJ2-1
size: -
D: -
CDR3: CSAPLGRQFF
DNA: TGCAGTGCCCCCCTGGGGCGGCAGTTCTTC

V: TRBV12-3/TRBV12-4
J: TRBJ2-2
size: -
D: -
CDR3: CASSWTDNTGELFF
DNA: TGTGCCAGCAGTTGGACAGACAACACCGGGGAGCTGTTTTTT

V: TRBV5-1
J: TRBJ2-7
size: -
D: -
CDR3: CASSQASPDTYEQYF
DNA: TGCGCCAGCAGCCAAGCCTCACCGGATACCTACGAGCAGTACTTC

V: TRBV29-1
J: TRBJ1-1
size: few
D: -
CDR3: CSAIRGEAFF
DNA: TGCAGCGCGATCCGTGGGGAAGCTTTCTTT

V: TRBV2
J: TRBJ2-7
size: few
D: -
CDR3: CASTGEQVSYEQYF
DNA: TGTGCCAGTACGGGGGAGCAGGTCTCCTACGAGCAGTACTTC

V: TRBV28
J: TRBJ2-3
size: -
D: TRBD2
CDR3: CASSTGLVGGADTQYF
DNA: TGTGCCAGCAGTACGGGACTAGTTGGTGGTGCAGATACGCAGTATTTT

V: TRBV29-1
J: TRBJ2-1
size: -
D: -
CDR3: CSHITGDLEQFF
DNA: TGCAGTCACATTACGGGGGATCTTGAGCAGTTCTTC

V: TRBV10-3
J: TRBJ2-5
size: few
D: -
CDR3: CAISESLTGETQYF
DNA: TGTGCCATCAGTGAGTCGTTGACAGGAGAGACCCAGTACTTC

V: TRBV6-2/TRBV6-3
J: TRBJ2-5
size: -
D: -
CDR3: CASSPPGPEETQYF
DNA: TGTGCCAGCAGTCCCCCGGGGCCGGAGGAGACCCAGTACTTC

V: TRBV4-1
J: TRBJ2-1
size: -
D: TRBD2
CDR3: CASRRSLLAGDNEQFF
DNA: TGCGCCAGCAGACGCTCCTTACTAGCGGGAGACAATGAGCAGTTCTTC

V: TRBV7-9
J: TRBJ2-4
size: few
D: -
CDR3: CASSLGAIAKNIQYF
DNA: TGTGCCAGCAGCCTCGGGGCCATAGCCAAAAACATTCAGTACTTC

V: TRBV12-3/TRBV12-4
J: TRBJ2-3
size: few
D: -
CDR3: CASMPSAYISTDTQYF
DNA: TGTGCCAGCATGCCTAGCGCCTACATTAGCACAGATACGCAGTATTTT

V: TRBV7-9
J: TRBJ2-4
size: few
D: -
CDR3: CASSLVSGNLAKNIQYF
DNA: TGTGCCAGCAGCTTAGTATCGGGGAATTTAGCCAAAAACATTCAGTACTTC

V: TRBV7-2
J: TRBJ2-5
size: -
D: -
CDR3: CASSQQSPRETQYF
DNA: TGTGCCAGCAGCCAGCAAAGTCCCAGGGAGACCCAGTACTTC

V: TRBV11-2
J: TRBJ2-6
size: -
D: TRBD2
CDR3: CASGVMAGGPMSSGANVLTF
DNA: TGTGCCAGCGGAGTTATGGCGGGAGGCCCTATGTCCTCTGGGGCCAACGTCCTGACTTTC

V: TRBV27
J: TRBJ2-2
size: -
D: -
CDR3: CASNRDNTGELFF
DNA: TGTGCCAGCAACAGGGATAACACCGGGGAGCTGTTTTTT

V: TRBV20-1
J: TRBJ2-7
size: -
D: -
CDR3: CSASHRDIVYEQYF
DNA: TGCAGTGCTAGCCACCGGGACATCGTCTACGAGCAGTACTTC

V: TRBV7-9
J: TRBJ2-7
size: few
D: -
CDR3: CASSLGDPSYEQYF
DNA: TGTGCCAGCAGCTTAGGGGACCCATCCTACGAGCAGTACTTC

V: TRBV4-1
J: TRBJ2-1
size: -
D: TRBD1
CDR3: CASRDRDRGYNEQFF
DNA: TGCGCCAGCAGGGATCGGGACAGGGGCTACAATGAGCAGTTCTTC

V: TRBV9
J: TRBJ2-7
size: -
D: TRBD2
CDR3: CASSRLPGLAGDFLNVYEQYF
DNA: TGTGCCAGCAGCCGACTTCCGGGACTAGCGGGAGATTTTTTAAACGTATACGAGCAGTACTTC

V: TRBV7-2
J: TRBJ2-7
size: few
D: -
CDR3: CASSTQGSYEQYF
DNA: TGTGCCAGCAGCACACAGGGATCCTACGAGCAGTACTTC

V: TRBV6-5
J: TRBJ2-6
size: -
D: -
CDR3: CASRLASGANVLTF
DNA: TGTGCCAGCCGCTTAGCCTCTGGGGCCAACGTCCTGACTTTC

V: TRBV4-2
J: TRBJ2-3
size: -
D: TRBD2
CDR3: CASSQGITSGTTDTQYF
DNA: TGTGCCAGCAGCCAAGGGATCACTAGCGGCACCACAGATACGCAGTATTTT

V: TRBV12-3/TRBV12-4
J: TRBJ2-4
size: many
D: -
CDR3: CASSLYGGATKNIQYF
DNA: TGTGCCAGCAGTTTGTATGGGGGCGCTACCAAAAACATTCAGTACTTC

V: TRBV7-3
J: TRBJ2-5
size: few
D: -
CDR3: CASSERGMGETQYF
DNA: TGTGCCAGCAGCGAACGCGGCATGGGAGAGACCCAGTACTTC

V: TRBV7-9
J: TRBJ2-2
size: -
D: -
CDR3: CASSLFEVGELFF
DNA: TGTGCCAGCAGCTTATTTGAGGTCGGGGAGCTGTTTTTT

V: TRBV4-1
J: TRBJ2-1
size: few
D: TRBD2
CDR3: CASSQAGGLMDEQFF
DNA: TGCGCCAGCAGCCAAGCGGGAGGATTGATGGATGAGCAGTTCTTC

V: TRBV11-2
J: TRBJ2-5
size: few
D: -
CDR3: CASSLMGRDQETQYF
DNA: TGTGCCAGCAGTCTTATGGGACGCGATCAAGAGACCCAGTACTTC

V: TRBV5-1
J: TRBJ2-7
size: -
D: -
CDR3: CASSSTATGYEQYF
DNA: TGCGCCAGCAGCTCGACAGCCACGGGCTACGAGCAGTACTTC

V: TRBV20-1
J: TRBJ2-1
size: few
D: TRBD2
CDR3: CSGTSGSSYNEQFF
DNA: TGCAGTGGGACTAGCGGCAGCTCCTACAATGAGCAGTTCTTC

V: TRBV6-6
J: TRBJ2-7
size: few
D: -
CDR3: CASSYSPGSNSYEQYF
DNA: TGTGCCAGCAGTTACTCTCCGGGTTCAAACTCCTACGAGCAGTACTTC

V: TRBV28
J: TRBJ2-5
size: few
D: TRBD2
CDR3: CASRHTLAGGEETQYF
DNA: TGTGCCAGCAGGCACACGCTAGCGGGAGGTGAAGAGACCCAGTACTTC

V: TRBV20-1
J: TRBJ2-1
size: few
D: -
CDR3: CSAALAKSTYNEQFF
DNA: TGCAGTGCTGCCCTGGCGAAGAGCACCTACAATGAGCAGTTCTTC

V: TRBV7-2
J: TRBJ2-1
size: -
D: -
CDR3: CASSLDPASYNEQFF
DNA: TGTGCCAGCAGCTTAGATCCAGCCTCCTACAATGAGCAGTTCTTC

V: TRBV28
J: TRBJ2-5
size: few
D: -
CDR3: CASSYLVTQYF
DNA: TGTGCCAGCAGTTACCTAGTGACCCAGTACTTC

V: TRBV7-2
J: TRBJ1-5
size: -
D: -
CDR3: CASSTERYSNQPQHF
DNA: TGTGCCAGCAGCACTGAGAGATATAGCAATCAGCCCCAGCATTTT

V: TRBV27
J: TRBJ2-7
size: -
D: -
CDR3: CASSLTAGYEQYF
DNA: TGTGCCAGCAGTTTGACGGCAGGCTACGAGCAGTACTTC

V: TRBV5-1
J: TRBJ2-1
size: -
D: TRBD2
CDR3: CASSFVAGGSYNEQFF
DNA: TGCGCCAGCAGCTTTGTAGCGGGAGGCTCCTACAATGAGCAGTTCTTC

V: TRBV7-2
J: TRBJ2-6
size: few
D: -
CDR3: CASSSSPGVGANVLTF
DNA: TGTGCCAGCAGCTCCTCCCCCGGGGTTGGGGCCAACGTCCTGACTTTC

V: TRBV7-3
J: TRBJ2-1
size: -
D: TRBD1
CDR3: CASSVTGKDNEQFF
DNA: TGTGCCAGCAGCGTGACAGGGAAGGACAATGAGCAGTTCTTC

V: TRBV4-2
J: TRBJ2-5
size: few
D: -
CDR3: CASSQQGGPGQYQETQYF
DNA: TGTGCCAGCAGCCAGCAGGGGGGGCCTGGTCAATACCAAGAGACCCAGTACTTC